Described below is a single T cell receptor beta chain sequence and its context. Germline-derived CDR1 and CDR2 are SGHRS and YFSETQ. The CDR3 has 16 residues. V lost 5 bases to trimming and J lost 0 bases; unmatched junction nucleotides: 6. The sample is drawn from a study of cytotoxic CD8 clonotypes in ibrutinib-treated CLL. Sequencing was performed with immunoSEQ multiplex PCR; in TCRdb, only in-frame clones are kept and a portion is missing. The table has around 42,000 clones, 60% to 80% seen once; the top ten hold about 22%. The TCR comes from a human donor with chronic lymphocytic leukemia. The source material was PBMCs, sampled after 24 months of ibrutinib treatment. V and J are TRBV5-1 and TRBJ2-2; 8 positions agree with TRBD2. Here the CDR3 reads CASRPPGGSNTGELFF. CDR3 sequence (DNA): TGCGCCAGCAGGCCCCCGGGGGGGTCGAACACCGGGGAGCTGTTTTTT.